These 7 T cell receptor beta chains came from one sample sequenced in a study of STAT3 mutations in large granular lymphocyte leukemia. The antigens for these receptors are not known. Clones were sequenced by immunoSEQ multiplex PCR, and TCRdb holds only the in-frame ones, with some missing. The sample shows about 42,000 clones, about 81% of them seen only once. The study's findings and limits: Every T-cell large granular lymphocyte leukemia patient had at least one immunodominant TCR beta clonotype.

The sample comprised PBMCs. All receptors come from a human donor with T large granular lymphocyte leukemia. Some clones in this sample may be carry-over from other donors' samples.

V gene TRBV7-9 combines with J gene TRBJ1-4; D is unresolved. The germline V and J ends were trimmed by 4 bases and 5 bases, with 8 bases remaining between them. The CDR3 is 13 amino acids. CDR1 and CDR2 (germline): SEHNR, FQNEAQ (reference sequence). The CDR3 sequence: CASSSWSNEKLFF. CDR3 coding DNA: TGTGCCAGCAGCTCCTGGAGCAATGAAAAACTGTTTTTT.

The chain joins TRBV11-2 to TRBJ1-6; no reliable D call. Trimming cost V 5 bases and J 14 bases, with 19 bases left between them. The germline gives CDR1 SGHAT, CDR2 FQNNGV. The length of the CDR3 is 14 residues. Here the CDR3 reads CASSPLSVPSALHF. The DNA for the CDR3 is TGTGCCAGCAGCCCCCTTTCAGTGCCCTCGGCCCTCCACTTT.

V and J are TRBV6-6 and TRBJ2-7; 10 positions agree with TRBD1. Germline V gene sequence: CDR1 MNHNY, CDR2 SVGAGI (reference sequence). The CDR3 extends over 15 amino acids. The J segment lost 2 bases and the V segment lost 6 bases, leaving 7 bases of the junction unmatched. CDR3 sequence reads: CASRDPGTGAYEQYF. DNA for the CDR3: TGTGCCAGCAGGGACCCCGGGACAGGGGCCTACGAGCAGTACTTC.

The J gene is TRBJ2-2, the V gene TRBV5-4; no clear D gene. The CDR3 totals 14 residues. The V end was cut by 2 bases, the J end by 6 bases, with 11 bases between. CDR1 is SGHNT and CDR2 is YYREEE in the germline V gene (reference sequence). CDR3 region: CASSFTTASGELFF. The CDR3 bases are TGTGCCAGCAGCTTTACCACGGCATCCGGGGAGCTGTTTTTT.

The CDR3 is CASSPSDRAGANVLTF. The CDR3 DNA sequence: TGTGCCAGCTCACCCTCGGATAGGGCTGGGGCCAACGTCCTGACTTTC. The V gene is TRBV18, the J gene TRBJ2-6; unclear D gene. Germline V gene sequence: CDR1 KGHSH, CDR2 LQKENI. V was cut by 3 bases and J by 2 bases, with 11 bases left in between. The CDR3 totals 16 residues.

The chain uses TRBV9 and TRBJ2-6; 10 bases are shared with TRBD1. CDR1 SGDLS and CDR2 YYNGEE come from the germline V gene. This CDR3 region has 18 residues. Trimming cost V 4 bases and J 3 bases; bases outside gene matches: 10. CDR3 sequence reads: CASSRWDRGLGGANVLTF. Here the CDR3 DNA reads TGTGCCAGCAGCAGATGGGACAGGGGTCTCGGTGGGGCCAACGTCCTGACTTTC.

The genes are TRBV5-1 and TRBJ1-2; unclear D gene. V was clipped by 0 bases and J by 4 bases, with 10 bases between them. The CDR3 covers 14 residues. Germline CDR1 SGHRS, CDR2 YFSETQ. CDR3 in DNA: TGCGCCAGCAGCTTGGGCGGAGGCTCCTATGGCTACACCTTC. Protein sequence: CASSLGGGSYGYTF.